This TCR beta chain was obtained from a study of T-cell memory formation after mild COVID-19. Across the study: TCR clusters mostly belonged to single donors.

The study, taken as a whole, reports: While clones contracting from day 15 to 85 were balanced between CD4 and CD8, later expanders leaned CD4+.

As for this clonotype: Its antigen remains unknown.

5'RACE primed from the constant segment yielded TCR alpha and TCR beta cDNA libraries bearing sample barcodes and UMIs. From the 5' RACE reads, TCRdb called clonotypes with MiXCR, one entry per CDR3 protein. There are over 350,000 distinct CDR3 sequences in the sample; roughly 15% occur only once, and roughly a fifth lies in the top ten. Germline V gene sequence: CDR1 DFQATT, CDR2 SNEGSKA (reference sequence). Trimming cost V 6 bases and J 0 bases; bases outside gene matches: 3. The CDR3 has 14 amino acids. This rearrangement joins TRBV20-1 to TRBJ2-3; 10 nucleotides line up with TRBD2. The sequencing sample was made of PBMCs or a T cell subset sorted from them (not recorded which). This TCR came from a man aged 18 to 29 who had mild COVID-19 (a few samples of this study predate the infection). Cell type and time point are not known. This chain's CDR3 is CSATSGESTDTQYF. The CDR3 region has the DNA TGCAGTGCCACTAGCGGGGAGAGCACAGATACGCAGTATTTT.